Given below is one TCR beta chain in context. Its target is unknown. The germline CDR1 and CDR2 sequences are SGDLS and YYNGEE. There are 17 residues in the CDR3. Germline trimming cut 0 bases from V and 5 bases from J; bases unmatched to any gene: 6. These data belong to a study of CD8 T cell repertoires and HIV-1 epitope variants. Study-level information: Each of Twenty-five Gag and Nef epitope peptides stimulated a separate culture. 1M T cells were kept uncultured as a baseline. Tested: three Gag epitope families, Nef HW9 and YT9. Study-wide points: About nine TCR beta clonotypes were antigen-specific, more than 5 apparently recognizing autologous or escape variants.

Sequenced by immunoSEQ multiplex PCR; TCRdb stores in-frame clones only, minus some. This table holds 2,000 or so clones, under 75% found once. What was sequenced was cultured CD8+ T cells derived from PBMCs. This rearrangement joins TRBV9 to TRBJ2-2; 11 bases line up with TRBD2. The sequence came from a male donor with HIV. In DNA form, the CDR3 reads TGTGCCAGCAGCGTAGACCCACTAGCGGGGGAAACCGGGGAGCTGTTTTTT. Its translation: CASSVDPLAGETGELFF.